What follows describes a single TCR beta chain. Its antigen remains unknown. The sample is drawn from a study of cytomegalovirus exposure and HLA in healthy donors. General study points: HLA alleles were associated with roughly 15,000 TCR beta sequences in a later analysis at 0.05 false discovery rate. While the bulk of TCR sequences proved rare, some public TCRs turned up in many donors. Confirmation was obtained in vitro that a few CMV-associated chains are specific for CMV antigens.

Trimming took off 2 bases at V and 1 base at J, with 12 bases between the two ends. Germline lookup yields CDR1 MRHNA and CDR2 SNTAGT. This CDR3 comprises 15 residues. The PCR had 60 Vbeta and 13 Jbeta primers. Measured with immunoSEQ multiplex PCR; TCRdb has only the in-frame clones, and not every one. The sample holds 95,000 to 150,000 clones, around 84% seen once. The source is a woman younger than 45 in good health and CMV-seropositive. The chain is built from TRBV6-4 and TRBJ2-7, with D perhaps matching TRBD1 (5 bases). Sequencing input: PBMCs. CDR3 protein: CASSDRGRVSYEQYF. The CDR3 nucleotides read TGTGCCAGCAGTGACAGGGGCCGAGTTTCCTACGAGCAGTACTTC.